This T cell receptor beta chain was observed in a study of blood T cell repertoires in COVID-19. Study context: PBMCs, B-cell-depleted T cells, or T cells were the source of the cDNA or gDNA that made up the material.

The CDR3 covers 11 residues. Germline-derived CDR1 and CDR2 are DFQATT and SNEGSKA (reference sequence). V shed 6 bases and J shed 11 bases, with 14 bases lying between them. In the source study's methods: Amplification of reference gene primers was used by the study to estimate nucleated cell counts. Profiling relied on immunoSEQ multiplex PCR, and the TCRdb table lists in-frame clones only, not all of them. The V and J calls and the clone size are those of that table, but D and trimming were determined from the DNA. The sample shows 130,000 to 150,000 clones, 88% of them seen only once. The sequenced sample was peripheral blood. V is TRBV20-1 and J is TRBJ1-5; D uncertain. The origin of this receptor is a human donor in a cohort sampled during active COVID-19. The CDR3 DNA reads TGCAGTGCACAACTCCTCGGGACCCAGCATTTT. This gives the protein CSAQLLGTQHF.